Here is one T cell receptor beta chain with its context. Per the germline V gene, CDR1 is LNHDA and CDR2 is SQIVND (reference sequence). This CDR3 contains 14 residues. Between the trimmed V and J ends, which lost 5 bases and 3 bases, there was a span of 10 bases. The repertoire was sequenced with immunoSEQ multiplex PCR; TCRdb's copy has only in-frame clones and lacks some. The sample has 100,000 or so clones, roughly 90% seen once. Autoimmune disease history or systemic immunosuppression led to patients being barred. At baseline, cycle 4 day 1, and cycle 7 day 1, blood was sampled. The record originates from a study of OX40 agonist ivuxolimab in advanced cancers. On the study more broadly: Patients were dosed intravenously with ivuxolimab at 0.01 to 10 mg/kg every 2 weeks. A partial response was reached by three patients: one with hepatocellular carcinoma and two with cutaneous melanoma.

This clonotype was obtained from an adult with an advanced solid tumor such as melanoma, head and neck, liver or kidney cancer. Sample: CD4+ or CD8+ T cells sorted from blood, taken in a trial of the OX40 agonist ivuxolimab. J is TRBJ1-4 and V is TRBV19; D is possibly TRBD1 (6 bases). In nucleotides, the CDR3 is TGTGCCAGTAGTTCTGGACAGCCTAATGAAAAACTGTTTTTT. Amino acids: CASSSGQPNEKLFF.